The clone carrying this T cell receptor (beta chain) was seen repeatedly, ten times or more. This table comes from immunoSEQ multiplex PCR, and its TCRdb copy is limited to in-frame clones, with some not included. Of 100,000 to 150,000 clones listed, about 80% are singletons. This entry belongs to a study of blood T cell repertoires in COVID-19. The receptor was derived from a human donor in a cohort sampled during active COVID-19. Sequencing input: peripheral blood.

CDR3 in amino acids: CASSWGQGDTDTQYF. The CDR3 nucleotides read TGTGCCAGCAGCTGGGGACAGGGGGACACAGATACGCAGTATTTT. The genes are TRBV7-2 and TRBJ2-3; 11 nucleotides line up with TRBD1. Germline assignment: CDR1 SGHTA and CDR2 FQGNSA. Losses at the gene ends were 4 bases for V and 2 bases for J; bases not matched to a gene: 2. The CDR3 is 15 residues long.